Shown below are 20 T cell receptor beta chains from a single sample sequenced in a study of CD8 T cells in Susac syndrome (dated by TCRdb to the late 2010s). The library relied on the immunoSEQ multiplex PCR assay. RNA was extracted using the RNeasy kit, and about 0.45 to 1 ug of the RNA was reverse transcribed with random hexamers. TCRdb reprocessed the public reads (quality trimming at Q25 with fastp, clone calling with MiXCR) and kept in-frame beta chains. CDR3 protein sequences are deduplicated, and each keeps its most common genes and DNA. Present in this sample are about 140,000 distinct CDR3 sequences, 90% to 97% of which were seen just once. Of the sample, 0.065% to 0.095% is held by the ten largest clones. The sequenced sample consisted of CD4+ T cells from PBMCs. These receptors came from a human donor with Susac syndrome.

The V gene is TRBV14, the J gene TRBJ1-6; no clear D gene. The V gene lost 3 bases and the J gene lost 7 bases, with 7 bases spanning the gap. Germline CDR1 is SGHDN and CDR2 is FVKESK. This CDR3 comprises 13 residues. The CDR3 bases are TGTGCCAGCAGCCAGACGCTGAATTCACCCCTCCACTTT. This encodes CASSQTLNSPLHF.

This rearrangement joins TRBV5-1 to TRBJ2-1; no definite D call. CDR3 length equals 14 residues. Deletions cut 4 bases from V and 1 base from J, with 9 bases between. Per the germline V gene, CDR1 is SGHRS and CDR2 is YFSETQ. For the CDR3, the DNA is TGCGCCAGCAGCCCAACGGGTTCCTACAATGAGCAGTTCTTC. This encodes CASSPTGSYNEQFF.

This chain uses TRBV4-1 with TRBJ1-6; 7 bases line up with TRBD1. There are 17 residues in the CDR3. From germline, CDR1 is MGHRA and CDR2 YSYEKL. Trimming removed 0 bases from V and 3 bases from J; junction bases left unmatched: 5. CDR3 sequence (DNA): TGCGCCAGCAGCCAAGATGGGGGACAGAACTATAATTCACCCCTCCACTTT. As protein: CASSQDGGQNYNSPLHF.

This rearrangement joins TRBV19 to TRBJ1-5; 8 bases fit TRBD1. Germline V lookup: CDR1 LNHDA, CDR2 SQIVND (reference sequence). V lost 5 bases to trimming and J lost 7 bases; unmatched junction nucleotides: 7. The CDR3 covers 14 residues. The CDR3 nucleotides read TGTGCCAGTAGTGTTCAGGGGGCCAGGCAGCCCCAGCATTTT. Its translation is CASSVQGARQPQHF.

J is TRBJ1-1 and V is TRBV6-6; D remains ambiguous. The CDR3 runs to 13 residues. V lost 2 bases, J lost 1 base, and 5 bases lay in between. CDR1 MNHNY and CDR2 SVGAGI come from the germline V gene (reference sequence). CDR3 sequence reads: CASSYRQNTEAFF. DNA of the CDR3: TGTGCCAGCAGTTACCGTCAGAACACTGAAGCTTTCTTT.

The table lists this clonotype with a count of one. The chain recombines TRBV29-1 with TRBJ2-7, with TRBD1 identical over 7 bases. V trimming: 5 bases; J trimming: 0 bases; junction bases outside the gene matches: 4. Germline CDR1 is SQVTM and CDR2 is ANQGSEA. This CDR3 has 13 residues. CDR3 region: CSVRTGVSYEQYF. CDR3 DNA sequence: TGCAGCGTTAGAACAGGGGTCTCCTACGAGCAGTACTTC.

This chain uses TRBV20-1 with TRBJ2-2, with D perhaps matching TRBD2 (6 bases). The V end lost 1 base, the J end lost 2 bases, and 17 bases lay between the germline ends. The CDR3 runs to 17 residues. The germline V gene has CDR1 DFQATT and CDR2 SNEGSKA (reference sequence). The chain's CDR3 is CSARVAGSISNTGELFF. The CDR3 DNA is TGCAGTGCTAGAGTGGCGGGATCTATCTCAAACACCGGGGAGCTGTTTTTT.

This chain uses TRBV29-1 with TRBJ2-1; 11 bases are a match to TRBD2. CDR1 is SQVTM and CDR2 is ANQGSEA in the germline V gene. This CDR3 has 14 amino acids. The V gene end was trimmed by 7 bases and the J gene end by 7 bases; junction bases not matched to a gene: 9. CDR3 amino acids: CSAATSGSGNEQFF. The CDR3 DNA is TGCAGCGCCGCTACTAGCGGGAGCGGTAATGAGCAGTTCTTC.

J is TRBJ2-3 and V is TRBV18; the D call may be TRBD1 or TRBD2 (5 bases each). CDR1 is KGHSH and CDR2 is LQKENI in the germline V gene. The CDR3 extends over 16 amino acids. The V end lost 4 bases, the J end lost 2 bases, and 16 bases lay between the germline ends. The CDR3 DNA sequence: TGTGCCAGCTCACGTTCCGGGACCCGGGACACAGATACGCAGTATTTT. Translation gives CASSRSGTRDTDTQYF.

The gene calls are TRBV28 and TRBJ1-4, with 7 bases identical to TRBD1. Trimming removed 3 bases from V and 11 bases from J; junction bases left unmatched: 9. CDR3 length: 14 residues. Per the germline V gene, CDR1 is MDHEN and CDR2 is SYDVKM. CDR3 bases: TGTGCCAGCAGTTTTGGCGCGACAGGGCAGAAACTGTTTTTT. As protein: CASSFGATGQKLFF.

The chain uses TRBV5-4 and TRBJ1-2; no reliable D call. V lost 4 bases, J lost 2 bases, and 15 bases lay in between. This CDR3 spans 15 amino acids. Per germline, CDR1 SGHNT and CDR2 YYREEE (reference sequence). The CDR3 DNA reads TGTGCCAGCAGCCTGGGCCAGGCAATAAACTATGGCTACACCTTC. Its translation is CASSLGQAINYGYTF.

The CDR3 nucleotides read TGTGCCACCACACGTCAGGGGAAGGCTTTCTTT. Residues: CATTRQGKAFF. This rearrangement joins TRBV28 to TRBJ1-1; TRBD1 might be the D (6 bases). Between the trimmed V and J ends, which lost 10 bases and 11 bases, there was a span of 17 bases. The germline gives CDR1 MDHEN, CDR2 SYDVKM. CDR3 length equals 11 residues.

The chain has TRBV28 and TRBJ2-7; D is possibly TRBD1 (6 bases). Trimming cost V 7 bases and J 9 bases, with 19 bases left between them. Looked up from germline, CDR1 is MDHEN and CDR2 is SYDVKM. This CDR3 region has 13 residues. The CDR3 region is CASTTGSLGWQYF. The DNA of the CDR3 is TGTGCCAGCACGACAGGTTCCTTGGGGTGGCAGTACTTC.

V usage is TRBV2 and J usage is TRBJ1-2, with a weak D call TRBD1 (5 bases). The germline V gene encodes CDR1 SNHLY and CDR2 FYNNEI. The CDR3 is made up of 11 amino acids. V shed 6 bases and J shed 9 bases, with 11 bases lying between them. The CDR3 nucleotides read TGTGCCAGCAGCCAGACAGTCAGCTACACCTTC. It specifies CASSQTVSYTF.

This clonotype appeared a few times. The chain couples TRBV25-1 to TRBJ1-1; a possible D gene is TRBD1 (5 bases). The CDR3 consists of 13 residues. The V end lost 3 bases, the J end lost 1 base, and 6 bases lay between the germline ends. Germline CDR1 and CDR2: MGHDK and SYGVNS. DNA of the CDR3: TGTGCCAGCAGTGAGGGGGAGAACACTGAAGCTTTCTTT. As protein: CASSEGENTEAFF.

V usage is TRBV2 and J usage is TRBJ2-2; TRBD1 matches at 7 bases. The CDR3 is 14 amino acids. The germline V gene encodes CDR1 SNHLY and CDR2 FYNNEI. V lost 8 bases, J lost 3 bases, and 6 bases stayed unmatched. This CDR3 reads CASEDRSYTGELFF. The CDR3 DNA reads TGTGCCAGCGAGGACAGGAGCTACACCGGGGAGCTGTTTTTT.

CDR3 nucleotides: TGTGCCAGCAGTTTAGCGCGGAGGGAGACCCAGTACTTC. Amino acids: CASSLARRETQYF. The chain employs TRBV12-3 or TRBV12-4 and TRBJ2-5; possible D gene TRBD2, 5 bases. V dropped 0 bases and J dropped 5 bases, with 7 bases sitting between them. The CDR3 length is 13 residues.

The chain is built from TRBV5-1 and TRBJ2-7; TRBD2 matches 8 bases. With V trimmed by 4 bases and J by 7 bases, 10 bases remained unmatched. CDR1 is SGHRS, CDR2 YFSETQ, per germline. The CDR3 covers 14 residues. CDR3 sequence (DNA): TGCGCCAGCAGCCCACGGACTAGCTCGGGGGAGCAGTACTTC. As protein: CASSPRTSSGEQYF.

The count of this clonotype is one. This chain uses TRBV5-1 with TRBJ1-1; a weak D match, TRBD1 (6 bases). Germline V gene sequence: CDR1 SGHRS, CDR2 YFSETQ. The CDR3 totals 17 residues. Trimming took off 5 bases at V and 0 bases at J, with 20 bases between the two ends. The CDR3 is CASSSGRKTGLNTEAFF. CDR3 in DNA: TGCGCCAGCAGTTCAGGCCGCAAGACAGGCCTGAACACTGAAGCTTTCTTT.

V usage is TRBV6-5 and J usage is TRBJ2-2; unclear D gene. V gave up 1 base and J gave up 8 bases, with 2 bases separating them. CDR1 MNHEY and CDR2 SVGAGI come from the germline V gene. This CDR3 comprises 11 residues. The CDR3 nucleotides are TGTGCCAGCAGTTACTGGGGGGAGCTGTTTTTT. This encodes CASSYWGELFF.